This T cell receptor beta chain was documented in a study of T-cell reconstitution after alpha-beta-depleted transplantation in children. This clonotype occurred many times. Between the trimmed V and J ends, which lost 0 bases and 6 bases, there was a span of 12 bases. CDR3 size: 14 residues. Looked up from germline, CDR1 is SQVTM and CDR2 is ANQGSEA. Unique molecular identifiers featured in how the TCRbeta library was prepared. TCRdb itself ran the PCR reads through MiXCR, one entry per CDR3 protein. This table has hundreds of thousands of distinct CDR3 sequences, roughly a tenth appearing once. Source: PBMCs, taken before TCRalphabeta/CD19-depleted stem cell transplant. The chain links TRBV29-1 to TRBJ2-4, with D tentatively TRBD1 (6 bases). The clonotype comes from a child aged 2-9 years with inherited bone marrow failure, due to receive a stem cell transplant. The CDR3 DNA is TGCAGCGTTGAAGATGGTTCAGGGGTAAACATTCAGTACTTC. Translating it yields CSVEDGSGVNIQYF.